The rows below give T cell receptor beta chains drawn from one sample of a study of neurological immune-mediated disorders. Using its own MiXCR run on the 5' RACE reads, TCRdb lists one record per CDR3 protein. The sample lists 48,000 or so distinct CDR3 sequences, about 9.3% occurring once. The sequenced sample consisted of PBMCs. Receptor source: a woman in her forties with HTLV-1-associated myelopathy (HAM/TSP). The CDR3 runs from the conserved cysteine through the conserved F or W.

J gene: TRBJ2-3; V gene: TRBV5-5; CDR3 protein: CASSLPNTDTQYF
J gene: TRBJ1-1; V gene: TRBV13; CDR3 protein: CASSRGRTEAFF
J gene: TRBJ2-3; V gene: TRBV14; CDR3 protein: CASSPAGIRGDTQYF
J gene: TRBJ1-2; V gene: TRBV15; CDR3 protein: CATSRGNYGYTF
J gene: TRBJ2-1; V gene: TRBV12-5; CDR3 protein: CASGFAYGTGEPNEQFF
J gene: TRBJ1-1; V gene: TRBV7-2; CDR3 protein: CASSSDRIYTEAFF
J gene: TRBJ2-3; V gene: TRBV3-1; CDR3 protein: CASSLGTGYTDTQYF
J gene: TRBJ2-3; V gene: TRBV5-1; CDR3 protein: CASFFRGTQYF
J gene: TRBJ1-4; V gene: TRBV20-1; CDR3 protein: CSARSWDATNEKLFF
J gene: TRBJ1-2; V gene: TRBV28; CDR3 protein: CASSPPGQGFGYTF
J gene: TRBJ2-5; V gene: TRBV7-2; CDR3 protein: CASERGGGETQYF
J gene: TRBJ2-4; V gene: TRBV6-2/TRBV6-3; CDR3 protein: CASRSDRVIAKNIQYF
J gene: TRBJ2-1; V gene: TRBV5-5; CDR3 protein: CASSFGREPRYNEQFF
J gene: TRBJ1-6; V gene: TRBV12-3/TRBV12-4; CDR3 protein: CASSKRGNSPLHF
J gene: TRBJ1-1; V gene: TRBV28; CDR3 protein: CASKRVTEAFF
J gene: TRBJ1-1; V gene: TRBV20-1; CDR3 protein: CSAPDRATEAFF
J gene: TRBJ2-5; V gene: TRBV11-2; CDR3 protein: CASSLSGLAGRETQYF
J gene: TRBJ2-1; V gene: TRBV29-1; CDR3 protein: CSVDRVARSSYNEQFF
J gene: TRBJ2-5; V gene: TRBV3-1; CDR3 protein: CASSGTGQETQYF
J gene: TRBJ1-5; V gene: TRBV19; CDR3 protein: CASSGDRGQPQHF
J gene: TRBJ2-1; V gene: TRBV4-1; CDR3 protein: CASSTTGTRGNEQFF
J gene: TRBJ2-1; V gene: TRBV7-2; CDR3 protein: CASSFESSYNEQFF
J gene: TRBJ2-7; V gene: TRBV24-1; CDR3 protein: CATSDFPWGQGTQYF
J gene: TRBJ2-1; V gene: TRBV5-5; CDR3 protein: CASRRLPSSSYNEQFF
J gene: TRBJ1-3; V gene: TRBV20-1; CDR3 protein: CSARGGNSGNTIYF
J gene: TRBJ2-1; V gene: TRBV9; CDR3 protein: CASSVGQGAYEQFF
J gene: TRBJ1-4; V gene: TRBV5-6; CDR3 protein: CASSSFATNEKLFF
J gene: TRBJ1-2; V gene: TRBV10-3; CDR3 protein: CAIRTGYGYTF
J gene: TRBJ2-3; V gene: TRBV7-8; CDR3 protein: CASSLPSAGGIDTQYF
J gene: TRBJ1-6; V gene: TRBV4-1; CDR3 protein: CASSQDGNGYNSPLHF
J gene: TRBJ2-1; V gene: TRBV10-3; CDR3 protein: CAISESRDHEQFF